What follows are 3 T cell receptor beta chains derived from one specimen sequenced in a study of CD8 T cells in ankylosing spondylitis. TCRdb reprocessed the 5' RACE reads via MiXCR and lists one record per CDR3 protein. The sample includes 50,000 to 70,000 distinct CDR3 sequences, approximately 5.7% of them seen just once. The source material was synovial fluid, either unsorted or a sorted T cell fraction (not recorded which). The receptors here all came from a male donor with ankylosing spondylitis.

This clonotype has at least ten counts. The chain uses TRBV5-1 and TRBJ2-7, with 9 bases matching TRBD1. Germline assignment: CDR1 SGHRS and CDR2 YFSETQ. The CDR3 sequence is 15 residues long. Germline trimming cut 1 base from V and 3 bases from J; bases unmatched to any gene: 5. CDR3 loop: CASSLTPGQGYEQYF. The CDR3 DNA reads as TGCGCCAGCAGCTTGACTCCGGGACAGGGCTACGAGCAGTACTTC. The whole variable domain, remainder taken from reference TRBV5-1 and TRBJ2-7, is KAGVTQTPRYLIKTRGQQVTLSCSPISGHRSVSWYQQTPGQGLQFLFEYFSETQRNKGNFPGRFSGRQFSNSRSEMNVSTLELGDSALYLCASSLTPGQGYEQYFGPGTRLTVT.

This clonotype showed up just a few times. In nucleotides, the CDR3 is TGTGCCAGCAGTGGGAGGACATCCACCGGGGAGCTGTTTTTT. It yields the protein CASSGRTSTGELFF. The rearrangement links TRBV6-1 to TRBJ2-2; either TRBD1 or TRBD2 may supply D (5 bases each). This CDR3 comprises 14 residues. The germline gives CDR1 MNHNS, CDR2 SASEGT. The V gene lost 4 bases and the J gene lost 4 bases, with 10 bases spanning the gap.

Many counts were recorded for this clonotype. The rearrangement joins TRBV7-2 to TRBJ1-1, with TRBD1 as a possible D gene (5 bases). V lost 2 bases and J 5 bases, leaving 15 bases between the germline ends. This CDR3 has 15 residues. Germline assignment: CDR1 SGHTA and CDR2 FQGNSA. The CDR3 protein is CASSLPGRGRTEAFF. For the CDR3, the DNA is TGTGCCAGCAGCTTACCGGGACGGGGGAGGACTGAAGCTTTCTTT.